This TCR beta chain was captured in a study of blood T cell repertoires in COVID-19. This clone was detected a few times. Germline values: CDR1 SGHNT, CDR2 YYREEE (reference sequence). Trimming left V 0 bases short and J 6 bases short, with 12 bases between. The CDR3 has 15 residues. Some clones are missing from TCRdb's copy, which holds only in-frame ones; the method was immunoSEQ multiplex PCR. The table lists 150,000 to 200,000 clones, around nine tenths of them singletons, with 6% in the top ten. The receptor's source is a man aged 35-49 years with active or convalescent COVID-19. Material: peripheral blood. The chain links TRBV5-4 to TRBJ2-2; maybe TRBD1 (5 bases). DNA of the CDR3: TGTGCCAGCAGCTTGGGTCTAGTAGGGGCCGGGGAGCTGTTTTTT. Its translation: CASSLGLVGAGELFF. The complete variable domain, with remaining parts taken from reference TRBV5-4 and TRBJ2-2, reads ETGVTQSPTHLIKTRGQQVTLRCSSQSGHNTVSWYQQALGQGPQFIFQYYREEENGRGNFPPRFSGLQFPNYSSELNVNALELDDSALYLCASSLGLVGAGELFFGEGSRLTVL.